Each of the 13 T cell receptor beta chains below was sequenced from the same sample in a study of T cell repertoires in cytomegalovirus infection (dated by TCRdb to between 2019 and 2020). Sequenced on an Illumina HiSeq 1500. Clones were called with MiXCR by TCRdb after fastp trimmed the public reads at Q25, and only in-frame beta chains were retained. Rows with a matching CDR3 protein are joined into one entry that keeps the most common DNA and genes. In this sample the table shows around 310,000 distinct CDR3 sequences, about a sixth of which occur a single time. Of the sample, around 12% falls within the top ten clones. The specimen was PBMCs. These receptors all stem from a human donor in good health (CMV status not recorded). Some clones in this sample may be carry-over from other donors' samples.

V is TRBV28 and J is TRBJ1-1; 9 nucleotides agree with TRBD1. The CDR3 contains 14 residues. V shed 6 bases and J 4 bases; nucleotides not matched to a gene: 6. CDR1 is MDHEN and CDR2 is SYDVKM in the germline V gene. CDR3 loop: CASSGQGQGTEAFF. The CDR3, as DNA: TGTGCCAGCAGCGGACAGGGGCAAGGCACTGAAGCTTTCTTT.

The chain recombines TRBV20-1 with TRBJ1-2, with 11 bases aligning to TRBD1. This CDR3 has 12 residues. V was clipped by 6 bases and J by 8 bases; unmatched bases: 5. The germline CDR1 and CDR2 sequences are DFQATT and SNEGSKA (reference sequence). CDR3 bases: TGCAGTGCCCTGGACAGGGGGCAGGGCTACACCTTC. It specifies CSALDRGQGYTF.

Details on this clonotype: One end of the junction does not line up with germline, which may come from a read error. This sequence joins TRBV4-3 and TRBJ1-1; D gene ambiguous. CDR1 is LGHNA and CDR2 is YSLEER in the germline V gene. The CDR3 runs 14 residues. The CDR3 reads CASSQGISSTEASF. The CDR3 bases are TGCGCCAGCAGCCAGGGGATATCTAGCACTGAAGCTTCCTTT.

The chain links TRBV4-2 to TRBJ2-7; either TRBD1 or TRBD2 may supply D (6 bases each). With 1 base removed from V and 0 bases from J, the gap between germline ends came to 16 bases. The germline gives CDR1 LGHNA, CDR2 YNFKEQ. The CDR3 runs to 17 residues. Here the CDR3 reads CASSQVVGGRYSYEQYF. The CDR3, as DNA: TGTGCCAGCAGCCAAGTCGTGGGGGGCCGGTACTCCTACGAGCAGTACTTC.

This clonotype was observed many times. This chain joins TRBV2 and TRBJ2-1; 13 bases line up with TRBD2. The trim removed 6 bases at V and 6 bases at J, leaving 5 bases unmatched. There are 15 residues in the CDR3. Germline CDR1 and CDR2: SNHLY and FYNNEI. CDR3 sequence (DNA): TGTGCCAGCAGGGATAGACTAGCGGGGGGCAATGAGCAGTTCTTC. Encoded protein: CASRDRLAGGNEQFF. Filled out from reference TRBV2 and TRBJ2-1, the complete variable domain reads EPEVTQTPSHQVTQMGQEVILRCVPISNHLYFYWYRQILGQKVEFLVSFYNNEISEKSEIFDDQFSVERPDGSNFTLKIRSTKLEDSAMYFCASRDRLAGGNEQFFGPGTRLTVL.

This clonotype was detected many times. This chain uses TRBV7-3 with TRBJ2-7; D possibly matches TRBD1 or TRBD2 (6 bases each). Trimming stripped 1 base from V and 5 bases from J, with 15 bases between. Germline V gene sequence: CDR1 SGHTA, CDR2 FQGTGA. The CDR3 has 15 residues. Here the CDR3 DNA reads TGTGCCAGCAGCTTAATGGCTGGGGGGCTTGACGAGCAGTACTTC. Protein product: CASSLMAGGLDEQYF.

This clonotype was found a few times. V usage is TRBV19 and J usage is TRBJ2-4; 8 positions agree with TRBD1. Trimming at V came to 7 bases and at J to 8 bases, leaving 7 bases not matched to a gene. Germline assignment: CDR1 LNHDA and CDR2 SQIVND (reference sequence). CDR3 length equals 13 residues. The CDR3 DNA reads TGTGCCAGTACACGGACAGGGTGGGACATTCAGTACTTC. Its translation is CASTRTGWDIQYF. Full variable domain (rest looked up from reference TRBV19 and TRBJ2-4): DGGITQSPKYLFRKEGQNVTLSCEQNLNHDAMYWYRQDPGQGLRLIYYSQIVNDFQKGDIAEGYSVSREKKESFPLTVTSAQKNPTAFYLCASTRTGWDIQYFGAGTRLSVL.

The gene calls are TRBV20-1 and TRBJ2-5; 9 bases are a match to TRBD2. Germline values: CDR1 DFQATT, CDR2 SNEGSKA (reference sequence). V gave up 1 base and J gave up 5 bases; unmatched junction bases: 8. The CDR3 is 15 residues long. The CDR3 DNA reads TGCAGTGCTAGAGTCCCACTAGCGGGTTTTGAGACCCAGTACTTC. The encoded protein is CSARVPLAGFETQYF.

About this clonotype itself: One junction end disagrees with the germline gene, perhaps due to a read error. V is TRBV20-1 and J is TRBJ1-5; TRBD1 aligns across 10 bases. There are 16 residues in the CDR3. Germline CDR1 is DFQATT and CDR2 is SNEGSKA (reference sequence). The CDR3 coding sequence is TGCAGTGCCAGAGAATGGGACAGGGGCTCAAATCAGCCCCAGCATTTT. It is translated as CSAREWDRGSNQPQHF.

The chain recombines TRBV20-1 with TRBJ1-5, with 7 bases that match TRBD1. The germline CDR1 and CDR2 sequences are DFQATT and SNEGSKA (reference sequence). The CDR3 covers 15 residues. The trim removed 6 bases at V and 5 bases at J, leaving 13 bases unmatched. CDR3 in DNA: TGCAGTGCCCTCGACAGGGCGAGATCCGATCAGCCCCAGCATTTT. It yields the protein CSALDRARSDQPQHF.

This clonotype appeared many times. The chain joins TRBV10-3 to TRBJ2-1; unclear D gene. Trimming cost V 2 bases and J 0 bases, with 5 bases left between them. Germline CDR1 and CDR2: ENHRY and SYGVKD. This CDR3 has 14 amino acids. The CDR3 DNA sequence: TGTGCCATCAGTGAGGATATCTCCTACAATGAGCAGTTCTTC. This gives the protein CAISEDISYNEQFF.

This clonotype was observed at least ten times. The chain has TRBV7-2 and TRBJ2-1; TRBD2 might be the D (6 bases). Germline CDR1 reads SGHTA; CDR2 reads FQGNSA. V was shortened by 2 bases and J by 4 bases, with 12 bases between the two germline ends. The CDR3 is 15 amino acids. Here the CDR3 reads CASSLSAGRYNEQFF. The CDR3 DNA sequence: TGTGCCAGCAGCTTATCTGCGGGGAGGTACAATGAGCAGTTCTTC.

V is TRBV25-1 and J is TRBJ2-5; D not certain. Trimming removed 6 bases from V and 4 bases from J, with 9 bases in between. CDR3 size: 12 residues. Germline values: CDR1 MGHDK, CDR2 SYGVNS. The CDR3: CASRRGVETQYF. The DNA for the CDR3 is TGTGCCAGCAGAAGAGGAGTAGAGACCCAGTACTTC.